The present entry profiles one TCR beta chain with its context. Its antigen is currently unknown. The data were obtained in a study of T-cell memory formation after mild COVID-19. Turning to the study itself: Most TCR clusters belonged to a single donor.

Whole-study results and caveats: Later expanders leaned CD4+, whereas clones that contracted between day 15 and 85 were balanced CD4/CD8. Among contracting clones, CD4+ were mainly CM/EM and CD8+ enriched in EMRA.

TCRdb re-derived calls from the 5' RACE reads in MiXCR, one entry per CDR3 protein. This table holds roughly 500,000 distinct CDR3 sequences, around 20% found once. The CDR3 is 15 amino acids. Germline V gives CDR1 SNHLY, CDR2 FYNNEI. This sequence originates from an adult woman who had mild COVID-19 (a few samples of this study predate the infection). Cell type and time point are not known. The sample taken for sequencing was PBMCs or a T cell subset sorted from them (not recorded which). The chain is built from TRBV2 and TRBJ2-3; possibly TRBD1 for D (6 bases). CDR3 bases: TGTGCTCTCATTGTTAAGGGACATAGCACAGATACGCAGTATTTT. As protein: CALIVKGHSTDTQYF.